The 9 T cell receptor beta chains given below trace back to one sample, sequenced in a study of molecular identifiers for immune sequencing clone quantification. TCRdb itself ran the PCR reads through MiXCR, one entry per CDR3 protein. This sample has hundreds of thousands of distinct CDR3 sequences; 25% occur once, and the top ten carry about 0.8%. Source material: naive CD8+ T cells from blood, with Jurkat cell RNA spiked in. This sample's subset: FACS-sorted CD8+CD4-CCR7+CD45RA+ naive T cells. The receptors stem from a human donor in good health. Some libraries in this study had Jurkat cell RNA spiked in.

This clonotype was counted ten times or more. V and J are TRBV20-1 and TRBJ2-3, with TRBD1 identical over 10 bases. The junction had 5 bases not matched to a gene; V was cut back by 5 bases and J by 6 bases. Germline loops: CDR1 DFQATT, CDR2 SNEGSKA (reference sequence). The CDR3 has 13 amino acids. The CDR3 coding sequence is TGCAGTGCTCCGGGACAGGGGCAGGATACGCAGTATTTT. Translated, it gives CSAPGQGQDTQYF.

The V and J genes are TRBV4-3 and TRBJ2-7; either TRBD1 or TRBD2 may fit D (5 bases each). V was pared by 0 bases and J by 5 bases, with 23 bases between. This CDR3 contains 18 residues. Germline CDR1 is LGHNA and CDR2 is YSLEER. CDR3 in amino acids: CASSQDVQGPGLAHEQYF. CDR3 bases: TGCGCCAGCAGCCAAGATGTCCAAGGGCCAGGGCTAGCCCACGAGCAGTACTTC.

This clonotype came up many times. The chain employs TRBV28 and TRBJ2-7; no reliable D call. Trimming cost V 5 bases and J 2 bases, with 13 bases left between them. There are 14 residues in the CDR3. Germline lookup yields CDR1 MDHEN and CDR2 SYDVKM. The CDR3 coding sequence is TGTGCCAGCAGTCTCTGGGGTGCGGCCTACGAGCAGTACTTC. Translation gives CASSLWGAAYEQYF.

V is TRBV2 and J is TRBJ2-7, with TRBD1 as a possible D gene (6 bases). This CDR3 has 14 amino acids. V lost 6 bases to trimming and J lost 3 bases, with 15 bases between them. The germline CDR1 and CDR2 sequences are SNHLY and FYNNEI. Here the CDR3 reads CASRGTRTVYEQYF. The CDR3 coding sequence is TGTGCCAGCAGGGGAACTCGGACAGTCTACGAGCAGTACTTC.

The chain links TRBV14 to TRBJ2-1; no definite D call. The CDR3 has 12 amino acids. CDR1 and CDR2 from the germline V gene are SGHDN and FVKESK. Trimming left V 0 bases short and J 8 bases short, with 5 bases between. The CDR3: CASSQDWDEQFF. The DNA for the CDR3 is TGTGCCAGCAGCCAAGATTGGGATGAGCAGTTCTTC.

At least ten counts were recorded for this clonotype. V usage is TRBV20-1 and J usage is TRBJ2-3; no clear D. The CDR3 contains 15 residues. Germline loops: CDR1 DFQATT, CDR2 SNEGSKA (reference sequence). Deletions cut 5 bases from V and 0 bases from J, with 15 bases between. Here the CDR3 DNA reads TGCAGTGCTCTCGAGCCGGTCTCTAGCACAGATACGCAGTATTTT. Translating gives CSALEPVSSTDTQYF.

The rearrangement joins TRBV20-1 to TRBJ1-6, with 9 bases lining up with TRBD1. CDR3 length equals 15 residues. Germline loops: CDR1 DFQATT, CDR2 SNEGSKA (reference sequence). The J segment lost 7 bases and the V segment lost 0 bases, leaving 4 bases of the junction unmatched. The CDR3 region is CSARDLGQGNSPLHF. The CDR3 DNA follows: TGCAGTGCTAGAGATCTAGGACAGGGGAATTCACCCCTCCACTTT.

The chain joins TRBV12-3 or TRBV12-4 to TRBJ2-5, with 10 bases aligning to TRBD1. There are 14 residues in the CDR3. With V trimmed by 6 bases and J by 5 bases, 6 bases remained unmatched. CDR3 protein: CASSYGTGVETQYF. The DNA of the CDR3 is TGTGCCAGCAGCTACGGGACAGGGGTCGAGACCCAGTACTTC.

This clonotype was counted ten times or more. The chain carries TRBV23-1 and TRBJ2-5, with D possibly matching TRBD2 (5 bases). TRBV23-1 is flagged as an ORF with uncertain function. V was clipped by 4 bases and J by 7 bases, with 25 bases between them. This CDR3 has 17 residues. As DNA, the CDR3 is TGCGCCAGCAGTCGATCCGATGTGCGGGTGGGTCGGGGGACCCAGTACTTC. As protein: CASSRSDVRVGRGTQYF.